This entry lists 17 T cell receptor beta chains sequenced from one sample in a study of control samples from healthy donors and cancer patients. Here immunoSEQ multiplex PCR was the method, and the copy in TCRdb shows in-frame clones only, minus some. This sample has under 450,000 clones, with 75% to 95% found just once. Material: PBMCs. The receptors originated from a man aged 35-49 years with head and neck cancer.

This rearrangement joins TRBV7-3 to TRBJ2-1; D perhaps matches TRBD1 (5 bases). The CDR3 covers 15 residues. Germline CDR1 SGHTA, CDR2 FQGTGA. V lost 1 base and J 0 bases, leaving 7 bases between the germline ends. CDR3 sequence (DNA): TGTGCCAGCAGCTTAAGACAGCCCTCCTACAATGAGCAGTTCTTC. This translates into CASSLRQPSYNEQFF. Full variable domain (outside the CDR3, taken from reference TRBV7-3 and TRBJ2-1): GAGVSQTPSNKVTEKGKYVELRCDPISGHTALYWYRQSLGQGPEFLIYFQGTGAADDSGLPNDRFFAVRPEGSVSTLKIQRTERGDSAVYLCASSLRQPSYNEQFFGPGTRLTVL.

This chain connects TRBV10-1 to TRBJ2-1, with TRBD2 matching 9 bases. V trimming: 4 bases; J trimming: 4 bases; junction bases outside the gene matches: 5. The CDR3 sequence is 15 residues long. The germline CDR1 and CDR2 sequences are WNHNN and SYGVQD (reference sequence). In DNA, the CDR3 is TGCGCCAGCAGTGCGGCTAGCGGGAAGTACAATGAGCAGTTCTTC. It encodes CASSAASGKYNEQFF.

The rearrangement links TRBV15 to TRBJ2-3; 10 bases are shared with TRBD1. Germline V gives CDR1 LNHNV, CDR2 YYDKDF (reference sequence). The junction had 16 bases not matched to a gene; V was cut back by 3 bases and J by 1 base. CDR3 size: 20 residues. DNA of the CDR3: TGTGCCACCAGCAGGGGTGGAAGACAGGGGGCATTCTCTCGCACAGATACGCAGTATTTT. This translates into CATSRGGRQGAFSRTDTQYF.

The V and J genes are TRBV28 and TRBJ2-5, with D perhaps given as TRBD1 or TRBD2 (6 bases each). Germline CDR1 MDHEN, CDR2 SYDVKM. The CDR3 has 16 amino acids. V was clipped by 5 bases and J by 2 bases, with 18 bases between them. As DNA, the CDR3 is TGTGCCAGCAGTCCTCTGACGAGGGGGGCACAAGAGACCCAGTACTTC. Its protein is CASSPLTRGAQETQYF. The whole variable domain, remainder taken from reference TRBV28 and TRBJ2-5, is DVKVTQSSRYLVKRTGEKVFLECVQDMDHENMFWYRQDPGLGLRLIYFSYDVKMKEKGDIPEGYSVSREKKERFSLILESASTNQTSMYLCASSPLTRGAQETQYFGPGTRLLVL.

The chain carries TRBV5-1 and TRBJ1-5; weak D call: TRBD1 (6 bases). The CDR3 runs 16 residues. The V end lost 5 bases, the J end lost 5 bases, and 20 bases lay between the germline ends. The germline V gene encodes CDR1 SGHRS and CDR2 YFSETQ. The CDR3 bases are TGCGCCAGCAGTTGTTACAGGGAGAGGATCTATCAGCCCCAGCATTTT. It codes for CASSCYRERIYQPQHF.

The chain joins TRBV7-9 to TRBJ2-3; D may correspond to TRBD1 or TRBD2 (5 bases each). This CDR3 is 15 amino acids long. The germline CDR1 and CDR2 sequences are SEHNR and FQNEAQ (reference sequence). Trimming removed 5 bases at V and 0 bases at J, with 12 bases between. DNA of the CDR3: TGTGCCAGCAGCGCAGGGACGGTGAGCACAGATACGCAGTATTTT. Encoded protein: CASSAGTVSTDTQYF.

The rearrangement links TRBV28 to TRBJ1-6; tentative D call: TRBD1 (5 bases). Trimming shortened V by 5 bases and J by 0 bases, and 11 bases separated the two germline ends. The CDR3 contains 16 residues. From germline, CDR1 is MDHEN and CDR2 SYDVKM. CDR3 region: CASSTGRFSYNSPLHF. Written as DNA, the CDR3 is TGTGCCAGCAGTACAGGACGCTTCTCCTATAATTCACCCCTCCACTTT.

This clone showed up just a few times. The chain is built from TRBV18 and TRBJ2-7; D is unclear. Trimming stripped 2 bases from V and 3 bases from J, with 8 bases between. Per the germline V gene, CDR1 is KGHSH and CDR2 is LQKENI. This CDR3 is built from 13 residues. This chain's CDR3 is CASSPRASYEQYF. DNA of the CDR3: TGTGCCAGCTCACCAAGGGCCAGCTACGAGCAGTACTTC. Based on the CDR3 plus reference TRBV18 and TRBJ2-7, the full variable domain is NAGVMQNPRHLVRRRGQEARLRCSPMKGHSHVYWYRQLPEEGLKFMVYLQKENIIDESGMPKERFSAEFPKEGPSILRIQQVVRGDSAAYFCASSPRASYEQYFGPGTRLTVT.

The rearrangement links TRBV7-9 to TRBJ1-4; 8 bases align to TRBD1. In germline, CDR1 is SEHNR, CDR2 FQNEAQ (reference sequence). The CDR3 runs to 15 residues. V lost 6 bases and J lost 0; bases outside the gene matches: 3. CDR3: CASRGQATTNEKLFF. For the CDR3, the DNA is TGTGCCAGCAGGGGACAGGCTACAACTAATGAAAAACTGTTTTTT.

This chain joins TRBV27 and TRBJ1-6; 10 nucleotides agree with TRBD1. The V gene end was trimmed by 3 bases and the J gene end by 6 bases; junction bases not matched to a gene: 2. The CDR3 has 15 amino acids. In germline, CDR1 is MNHEY, CDR2 SMNVEV (reference sequence). The CDR3 DNA reads TGTGCCAGCAGTTTGGGACAGGGGATTAATTCACCCCTCCACTTT. It yields the protein CASSLGQGINSPLHF.

The chain combines TRBV9 with TRBJ1-1; tentative D call: TRBD1 (5 bases). V lost 0 bases and J lost 8, with 17 bases in between. The CDR3 consists of 15 residues. The germline V gene encodes CDR1 SGDLS and CDR2 YYNGEE. This CDR3 is CASSVVGPSQPEAFF. Here the CDR3 DNA reads TGTGCCAGCAGCGTAGTGGGGCCTAGCCAACCGGAAGCTTTCTTT.

CDR3 in amino acids: CASSQAGRNSPLHF. The CDR3 bases are TGTGCCAGCAGCCAGGCAGGGCGGAATTCACCCCTCCACTTT. V gene TRBV3-1 (or the pseudogene TRBV3-2) combines with J gene TRBJ1-6; D is possibly TRBD1 (5 bases). This CDR3 has 14 residues. V was trimmed by 3 bases and J by 7 bases, leaving 10 bases between them. CDR1 is LGHDT, CDR2 YNNKEL, per germline (reference sequence).

The chain carries TRBV6-5 and TRBJ2-1; D might be TRBD2 (5 bases). The CDR3 has 15 residues. V gave up 7 bases and J gave up 0 bases, with 13 bases separating them. Germline V gene data show CDR1 as MNHEY and CDR2 as SVGAGI. The CDR3 protein is CASKLEGSSYNEQFF. CDR3 bases: TGTGCCAGCAAACTTGAGGGAAGCTCCTACAATGAGCAGTTCTTC.

The gene calls are TRBV2 and TRBJ2-7; TRBD1 matches 9 bases. V was clipped by 7 bases and J by 4 bases; unmatched bases: 5. Germline CDR1 reads SNHLY; CDR2 reads FYNNEI. The CDR3 is 13 amino acids. The CDR3 DNA reads TGTGCCAGCATTATGGGGACAGGGTACGAGCAGTACTTC. Protein product: CASIMGTGYEQYF.

This clone was recorded only once. The V and J genes are TRBV19 and TRBJ2-5; D gene uncertain. The germline V gene encodes CDR1 LNHDA and CDR2 SQIVND (reference sequence). V was clipped by 5 bases and J by 2 bases, with 9 bases between them. The CDR3 sequence is 13 residues long. CDR3 DNA: TGTGCCAGTAGTTTTGCCGGACAAGAGACCCAGTACTTC. It specifies CASSFAGQETQYF. Complete variable domain (other parts from reference TRBV19 and TRBJ2-5): DGGITQSPKYLFRKEGQNVTLSCEQNLNHDAMYWYRQDPGQGLRLIYYSQIVNDFQKGDIAEGYSVSREKKESFPLTVTSAQKNPTAFYLCASSFAGQETQYFGPGTRLLVL.

J is TRBJ2-6 and V is TRBV19; D is possibly TRBD2 (6 bases). The CDR3 runs to 18 residues. Deletions cut 2 bases from V and 2 bases from J, with 16 bases between. Germline V gene sequence: CDR1 LNHDA, CDR2 SQIVND (reference sequence). The CDR3 is CASSIPSWTMAGANVLTF. The CDR3 coding sequence is TGTGCCAGTAGTATACCCTCGTGGACTATGGCTGGGGCCAACGTCCTGACTTTC.

The chain recombines TRBV11-2 with TRBJ2-3; the D gene could be TRBD1 or TRBD2 (5 bases each). Germline CDR1 SGHAT, CDR2 FQNNGV. There are 15 residues in the CDR3. V dropped 0 bases and J dropped 2 bases, with 9 bases sitting between them. CDR3 nucleotide sequence: TGTGCCAGCAGCTTAGACGGGGCCCACACAGATACGCAGTATTTT. Its translation: CASSLDGAHTDTQYF.